The 3 T cell receptor beta chains below come from one sample, sequenced in a study of T cells in Graves' hyperthyroidism and ophthalmopathy. Amplified TCR beta CDR3 regions derived from RNA transcripts. The HTBI set primed first-round TCR CDR3 RT-PCR. TCRdb re-called the multiplex PCR reads through MiXCR, storing one row per CDR3 protein. The profile shows roughly 500,000 distinct CDR3 sequences, about 43% of them singletons. Sequencing was done on a sample of peripheral blood or thyroid tissue (not recorded which). These receptors were obtained from an adult woman with Graves' disease, either hyperthyroidism or ophthalmopathy (not recorded which).

The rearrangement links TRBV9 to TRBJ1-2, with D tentatively TRBD1 (6 bases). Trimming pared 3 bases from V and 4 bases from J, leaving 19 bases between. The germline V gene has CDR1 SGDLS and CDR2 YYNGEE. There are 16 residues in the CDR3. The CDR3 sequence is CASSGYMDGGLYGYTF. The CDR3 DNA reads TGTGCCAGCAGCGGCTATATGGATGGGGGGCTCTATGGCTACACCTTC.

The J gene is TRBJ2-5, the V gene TRBV10-3, with D perhaps TRBD2 (6 bases). The CDR3 runs 13 residues. Germline values: CDR1 ENHRY, CDR2 SYGVKD. The V gene lost 8 bases and the J gene lost 5 bases, with 15 bases spanning the gap. DNA of the CDR3: TGTGCCATCGCGGAGGGGATGATGGAGACCCAGTACTTC. Protein: CAIAEGMMETQYF.

This clonotype showed up many times. The chain is built from TRBV20-1 and TRBJ1-6; D not certain. This CDR3 spans 14 amino acids. V lost 3 bases and J lost 8, with 14 bases in between. Germline CDR1 is DFQATT and CDR2 is SNEGSKA (reference sequence). In DNA, the CDR3 is TGCAGTGCTAGTCTTTCGCAGGAACATTCACCCCTCCACTTT. It encodes CSASLSQEHSPLHF.